The text below deals with one TCR beta chain. This receptor's antigen is unknown. Base qualities are not provided; no much larger clone lies one nucleotide away. From cysteine to phenylalanine, the CDR3 is 14 amino acids long. The sequence is cut down to CDR3 DNA, 42 bases in frame from base 1. A distance of 21 bases separates the germline ends of V and J, which lose 7 bases and 11 bases respectively. Reading the germline V gene gives CDR1 MDHEN and CDR2 SYDVKM. TCRbeta CDR3 regions were amplified from genomic DNA by means of the immunoSEQ Assay, a bias-controlled multiplex PCR. The study's own analysis went as follows. Nucleated cell counts per sample were estimated from amplification of reference gene primers within the assay. To quantify the absolute abundance of each unique TCRbeta CDR3 rearrangement, sequence reads were collapsed and filtered. For each sample, productive Simpson clonality was calculated as the square root of Simpson's diversity index across productive rearrangements. Imported from immuneACCESS, the table was reduced by TCRdb to in-frame sequences with V and J called. These copies leave out some clones; in studies compared against another copy, an unresolved V gene accounts for under half, and the cause of the remainder is not known. The V and J calls and clone size are taken from that table; D and trimming were inferred from the DNA. In this sample the table shows hundreds of thousands of clones, 88% of which occur a single time. The leading ten clones occupy 14% to 15% of the sample.

Participants in the prospective study were aged about 18 to 89 years, lived in more than 20 United States geographic areas, and enrolled through a virtual design. In the prospective study, participants were assigned to cohorts based on the clinical history participants reported in a screening survey and a study questionnaire. Each participant in the prospective study had whole blood, serum and a nasopharyngeal or oropharyngeal swab collected by mobile phlebotomists. Over a roughly 2-month period, participants in the prospective study had the option of providing additional blood draws and questionnaires. Prospective study blood samples were shipped either frozen or at room temperature before DNA extraction. The record originates from a study of blood T cell repertoires in COVID-19 (dated by TCRdb to about 2020). Describing the broader study: The collaborator samples originated in the United States, Italy and Spain and spanned the acute and convalescent phases of COVID-19. The prospective study material was composed of cDNA or gDNA derived from T cells, B-cell-depleted T cells, or PBMCs. Subjects who had been exposed to COVID-19, were actively infected with it, or had recovered from it provided the deeply sampled blood TCRbeta repertoires that made up the dataset. The repertoires were made available in a free public database intended to serve as a resource for research on the immune response to SARS-CoV-2. Samples came from the ongoing ImmuneRACE study (first 160 participants) plus 1,254 subjects from 6 global collaborators. Sample metadata almost always included a de-identified subject ID, COVID-19 status, age in years and sex. Where available, HLA class I and class II types were taken from metadata supplied by the sample provider and were not determined by assay-based typing.

Broad study findings and their caveats: The amount of clinical and demographic metadata varied by source and participant and was provided uncurated.

Source material: PBMCs or T cells enriched from blood (not recorded which). The chain was built from TRBV28 and TRBJ2-1; a weak D assignment points to TRBD1 (6 bases agree). This clonotype was sampled from a woman between 50 and 59 years old with acute COVID-19. The CDR3 region reads CASTESTPGTKQFF. The sequenced DNA is TGTGCCAGCACCGAATCAACCCCCGGGACAAAGCAGTTCTTC.